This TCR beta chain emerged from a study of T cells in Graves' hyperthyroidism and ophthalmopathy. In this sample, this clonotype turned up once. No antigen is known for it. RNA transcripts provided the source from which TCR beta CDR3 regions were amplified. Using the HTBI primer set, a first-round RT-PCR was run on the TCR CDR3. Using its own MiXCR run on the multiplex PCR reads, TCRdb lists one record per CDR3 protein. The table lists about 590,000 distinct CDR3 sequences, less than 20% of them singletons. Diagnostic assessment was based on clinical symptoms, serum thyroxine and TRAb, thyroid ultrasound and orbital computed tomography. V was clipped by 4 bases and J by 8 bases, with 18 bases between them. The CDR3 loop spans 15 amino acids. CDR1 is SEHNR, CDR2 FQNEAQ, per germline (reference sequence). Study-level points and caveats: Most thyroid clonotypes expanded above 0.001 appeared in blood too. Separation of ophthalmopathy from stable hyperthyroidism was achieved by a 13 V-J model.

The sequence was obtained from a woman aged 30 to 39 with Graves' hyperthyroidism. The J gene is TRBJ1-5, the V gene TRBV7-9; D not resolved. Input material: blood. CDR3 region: CASSSVGSGVEPQHF. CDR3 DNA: TGTGCCAGCAGCTCCGTCGGGAGTGGGGTTGAGCCCCAGCATTTT.